This TCR beta chain was sequenced in a study of low-dose radiotherapy and immunotherapy resistance in tumors (dated by TCRdb to between 2022 and 2023). For context, the study as a whole: In Cohort 1, each fraction delivered 0.5 Gy every 2 weeks, and the prescribed total PTV dose was 6.5 Gy. Patients were given nivolumab as a 240 mg flat dose every two weeks and ipilimumab at 1 mg/kg every six weeks, with both drugs delivered intravenously. Eight patients were included in the translational analysis: three from the first dose cohort and the first five from the second dose cohort. Patients in Cohort 2 were given 1 Gy per fraction every two weeks, for a total of 13 Gy across 26 weeks. Starting on cycle 1 day 1, patients took 300 mg of aspirin by mouth once daily for four cycles. Randomization of trial participants into treatment groups was not performed. Cyclophosphamide 200 mg/m2 was administered intravenously every two weeks, one day before each radiation and immunotherapy administration.

The sample's time point, from its label and the paper: before trial treatment. The donors came from RACIN, which was a single-arm phase I dose-escalation trial that paired nivolumab and ipilimumab with aspirin, low-dose cyclophosphamide and low-dose radiotherapy. Eligible patients had advanced, TIL-negative solid tumors. Trimming costs V 1 base and J 8 bases, and their ends lie 8 bases apart. The cysteine opens and the phenylalanine closes a CDR3 of 12 amino acids. Only the CDR3 portion is preserved as DNA: 36 bases, with reading frame beginning at the first base. CDR1 is given as SGHTA and CDR2 as FQGNSA, both from the germline V gene. The instrument was an Illumina HiSeq 2500. First-strand cDNA was synthesized with Superscript III and a set of TRAV- and TRBV-specific primers, covering both TCRalpha and TCRbeta chains. TCRs were amplified with Phusion for approximately 18 PCR cycles, with a constant-region primer paired with the adapter attached to the V primers. The isolated mRNA was amplified using the MessageAmp II aRNA Amplification Kit, with in vitro transcription performed for roughly 16 hours at 37 degrees C. The Dynabeads mRNA DIRECT Purification Kit was used to isolate mRNA for TCR sequencing. A second approximately 23-cycle Phusion PCR added indexed Illumina adapters, and products were purified with AMPure XP beads. Under the source paper's analysis protocol: Using custom Perl scripts, TCR sequences encoding the same protein were pooled, out-of-frame sequences were removed, and the abundance of each clonotype was computed. Any TCR sequence supported by only a single read was excluded from analysis. The metrics used to describe the repertoires included Shannon entropy, Gini index, clonality, richness, and the frequency of TCRs shared between repertoires. The raw public data were reprocessed by TCRdb itself: fastp quality trimming at Q25, MiXCR clonotype calling, in-frame beta chains only. Merged by CDR3 protein, the rows form single entries marked with the most common genes and DNA. The V and J calls follow TCRdb's processing rather than the paper's. The sample includes some 82,000 distinct CDR3 sequences, with 15% to 20% observed a single time. The biggest ten clones account for 4.5% to 7.5% of the sample.

There are many counts of this clonotype. No antigen is known for it. No clone much larger than this one lies a single base away; base qualities are absent. The sequencing used PBMCs, collected before treatment. The chain links TRBV7-2 with TRBJ1-2; too little of a D gene remains to name it. The TCR was taken from a male donor with prostate cancer. The DNA reads as follows: TGTGCCAGCAGCTTAGAAGTCCGGGGCTACACCTTC. Translated, this gives CASSLEVRGYTF.